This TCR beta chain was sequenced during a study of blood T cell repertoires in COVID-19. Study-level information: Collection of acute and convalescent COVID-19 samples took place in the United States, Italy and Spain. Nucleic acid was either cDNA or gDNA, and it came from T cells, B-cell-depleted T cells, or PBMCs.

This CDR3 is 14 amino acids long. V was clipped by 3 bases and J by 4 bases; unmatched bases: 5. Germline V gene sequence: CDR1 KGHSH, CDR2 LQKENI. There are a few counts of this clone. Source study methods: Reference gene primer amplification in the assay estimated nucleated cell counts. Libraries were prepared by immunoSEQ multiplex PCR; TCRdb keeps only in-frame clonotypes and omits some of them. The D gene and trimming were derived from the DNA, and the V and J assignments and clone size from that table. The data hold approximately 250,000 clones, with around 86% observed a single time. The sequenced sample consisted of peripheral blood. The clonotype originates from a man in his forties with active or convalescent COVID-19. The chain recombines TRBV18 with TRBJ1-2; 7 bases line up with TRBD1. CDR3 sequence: CASSPDRSSYGYTF. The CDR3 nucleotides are TGTGCCAGCTCACCGGACAGGTCCTCCTATGGCTACACCTTC.